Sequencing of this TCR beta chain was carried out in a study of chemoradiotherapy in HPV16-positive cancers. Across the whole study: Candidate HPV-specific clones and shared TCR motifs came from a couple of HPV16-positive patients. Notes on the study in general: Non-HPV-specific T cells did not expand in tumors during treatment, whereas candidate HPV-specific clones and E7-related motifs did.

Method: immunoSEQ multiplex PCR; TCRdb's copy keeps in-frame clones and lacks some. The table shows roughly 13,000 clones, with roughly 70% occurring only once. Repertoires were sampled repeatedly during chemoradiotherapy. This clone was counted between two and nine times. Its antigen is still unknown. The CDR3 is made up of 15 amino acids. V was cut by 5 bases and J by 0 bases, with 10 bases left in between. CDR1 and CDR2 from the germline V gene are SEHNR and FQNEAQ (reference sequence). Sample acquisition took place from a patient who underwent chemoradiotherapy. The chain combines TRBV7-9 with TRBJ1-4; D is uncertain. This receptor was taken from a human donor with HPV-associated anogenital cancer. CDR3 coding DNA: TGTGCCAGCAGCCCCAGAGGAGCAACTAATGAAAAACTGTTTTTT. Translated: CASSPRGATNEKLFF.